Below are 28 T cell receptor beta chains sequenced from a single sample in a study of cytomegalovirus exposure and HLA in healthy donors. PCR involved 60 Vbeta and 13 Jbeta primers. Sequenced by immunoSEQ multiplex PCR; TCRdb stores in-frame clones only, minus some. The repertoire holds about 140,000 clones, with about four fifths as singletons. Sample: PBMCs. The origin of the receptors is a man aged 35 to 55 in good health and CMV-seronegative.

This clone was seen only a few times. The V and J genes are TRBV28 and TRBJ1-3, with TRBD1 matching 9 bases. Losses at the gene ends were 6 bases for V and 0 bases for J; bases not matched to a gene: 0. Germline CDR1 and CDR2: MDHEN and SYDVKM. CDR3 size: 14 residues. The CDR3 bases are TGTGCCAGCAGGACAGGGGGCTCTGGAAACACCATATATTTT. Translated: CASRTGGSGNTIYF.

This clone was found once. The chain is built from TRBV19 and TRBJ2-7; 10 bases are a match to TRBD2. This CDR3 comprises 14 residues. CDR1 is LNHDA, CDR2 SQIVND, per germline (reference sequence). V shed 7 bases, J shed 2 bases, and the junction held 5 bases outside the gene matches. CDR3 sequence: CASNPSGGTYEQYF. CDR3 DNA: TGTGCCAGTAATCCTAGCGGGGGAACCTACGAGCAGTACTTC.

The V and J genes are TRBV4-3 and TRBJ2-2; D call uncertain. This CDR3 is 14 amino acids long. CDR1 and CDR2 (germline): LGHNA, YSLEER. Between the trimmed V and J ends, which lost 0 bases and 5 bases, there was a span of 7 bases. The chain's CDR3 is CASSQDAQTGELFF. CDR3 DNA: TGCGCCAGCAGCCAAGATGCTCAGACCGGGGAGCTGTTTTTT.

The CDR3, as DNA: TGTGCCAGCAGCTTCCAAATGAACACTGAAGCTTTCTTT. Its protein is CASSFQMNTEAFF. The V and J genes are TRBV11-3 and TRBJ1-1; unclear D gene. This CDR3 has 13 residues. The germline V and J ends were trimmed by 3 bases and 0 bases, with 5 bases remaining between them. Germline CDR1 is SGHNT and CDR2 is YENEEA.

The V call is TRBV9, the J call TRBJ2-7; 7 nucleotides match TRBD1. CDR1 SGDLS and CDR2 YYNGEE come from the germline V gene. The CDR3 spans 14 residues. J lost 6 bases, V lost 3 bases, and 9 bases had no gene match. The CDR3 sequence: CASSAQTGIGEQYF. The CDR3 nucleotides are TGTGCCAGCAGCGCCCAGACAGGGATCGGCGAGCAGTACTTC.

This clone was observed once. The chain carries TRBV19 and TRBJ2-2, with TRBD1 matching over 11 bases. Losses at the gene ends were 5 bases for V and 5 bases for J; bases not matched to a gene: 4. This CDR3 is 15 amino acids long. Germline V gives CDR1 LNHDA, CDR2 SQIVND (reference sequence). CDR3 DNA sequence: TGTGCCAGTAGTGCGGGACAGGGGGTGACCGGGGAGCTGTTTTTT. As protein: CASSAGQGVTGELFF.

This chain joins TRBV19 and TRBJ1-3; D call uncertain. The CDR3 length is 13 residues. Germline V lookup: CDR1 LNHDA, CDR2 SQIVND (reference sequence). V was clipped by 1 base and J by 4 bases, with 5 bases between them. The CDR3 coding sequence is TGTGCCAGTAGTATAGGAGGCGGAAACACCATATATTTT. Its protein product is CASSIGGGNTIYF.

V usage is TRBV15 and J usage is TRBJ1-4; 10 nucleotides align to TRBD1. This CDR3 region has 18 residues. CDR1 is LNHNV and CDR2 is YYDKDF in the germline V gene (reference sequence). V dropped 4 bases and J dropped 7; count of bases not matched to a gene: 15. CDR3 amino acids: CATSITDRGLSPPEKLFF. CDR3 nucleotide sequence: TGTGCCACCAGCATAACCGACAGGGGGCTTTCCCCCCCTGAAAAACTGTTTTTT. Supplemented by reference TRBV15 and TRBJ1-4, the full variable domain reads DAMVIQNPRYQVTQFGKPVTLSCSQTLNHNVMYWYQQKSSQAPKLLFHYYDKDFNNEADTPDNFQSRRPNTSFCFLDIRSPGLGDTAMYLCATSITDRGLSPPEKLFFGSGTQLSVL.

The V call is TRBV11-2, the J call TRBJ2-2; D is uncertain. CDR3 size: 14 residues. V was cut by 3 bases and J by 4 bases, with 9 bases left in between. Per germline, CDR1 SGHAT and CDR2 FQNNGV. In DNA, the CDR3 is TGTGCCAGCAGCTTCGAGTTCCCCACCGGGGAGCTGTTTTTT. It translates to CASSFEFPTGELFF.

The V call is TRBV30, the J call TRBJ2-2, with 7 bases fitting TRBD1. V lost 5 bases and J lost 2; bases outside the gene matches: 5. Germline V gives CDR1 GTSNPN, CDR2 SVGIG (reference sequence). CDR3 length: 14 amino acids. CDR3 residues: CAWSTGRNTGELFF. The CDR3 DNA sequence: TGTGCCTGGTCGACAGGGAGAAACACCGGGGAGCTGTTTTTT.

The genes are TRBV28 and TRBJ2-7; 9 nucleotides agree with TRBD1. Germline V gene sequence: CDR1 MDHEN, CDR2 SYDVKM. V was pared by 5 bases and J by 5 bases, with 10 bases of the junction left unmatched. This CDR3 is built from 15 residues. The CDR3: CASSPAGQGFHEQYF. DNA of the CDR3: TGTGCCAGCAGTCCGGCTGGACAGGGGTTCCACGAGCAGTACTTC.

The chain is built from TRBV27 and TRBJ2-7, with 8 positions matching TRBD1. CDR3 length: 16 residues. Per the germline V gene, CDR1 is MNHEY and CDR2 is SMNVEV (reference sequence). V lost 5 bases, J lost 0 bases, and 9 bases stayed unmatched. In DNA, the CDR3 is TGTGCCAGCAGTAGGTCACAGGGGGATCACTCCTACGAGCAGTACTTC. Translating it yields CASSRSQGDHSYEQYF.

This chain uses TRBV2 with TRBJ1-2; D call uncertain. The CDR3 loop spans 13 amino acids. V dropped 0 bases and J dropped 8 bases, with 10 bases sitting between them. From germline, CDR1 is SNHLY and CDR2 FYNNEI. In DNA, the CDR3 is TGTGCCAGCAGTGAAGCTCCAGCGGGGGGCTACACCTTC. Protein sequence: CASSEAPAGGYTF.

The V call is TRBV6-1, the J call TRBJ1-1, with D possibly being TRBD1 (5 bases). From germline, CDR1 is MNHNS and CDR2 SASEGT. This CDR3 is 12 amino acids long. Trimming removed 5 bases at V and 2 bases at J, with 6 bases between. Here the CDR3 reads CASSQGNTEAFF. DNA of the CDR3: TGTGCCAGCAGTCAGGGCAACACTGAAGCTTTCTTT.

V gene TRBV18 combines with J gene TRBJ2-7, with 8 bases lining up with TRBD1. V was clipped by 6 bases and J by 6 bases; unmatched bases: 7. CDR1 KGHSH and CDR2 LQKENI come from the germline V gene. This CDR3 contains 13 residues. CDR3 coding DNA: TGTGCCAGCTCGATCGACAGGGGAGGCGAGCAGTACTTC. It encodes CASSIDRGGEQYF. Variable domain in full (rest from reference TRBV18 and TRBJ2-7): NAGVMQNPRHLVRRRGQEARLRCSPMKGHSHVYWYRQLPEEGLKFMVYLQKENIIDESGMPKERFSAEFPKEGPSILRIQQVVRGDSAAYFCASSIDRGGEQYFGPGTRLTVT.

This clone occurred once. This sequence joins TRBV29-1 and TRBJ2-5, with 11 bases matching TRBD1. CDR1 and CDR2 (germline): SQVTM, ANQGSEA. Unmatched junction bases numbered 8, after V lost 4 bases and J lost 4 bases. The CDR3 covers 15 residues. The chain's CDR3 is CSVGRSGTGGETQYF. The CDR3 DNA follows: TGCAGCGTTGGGCGATCTGGGACAGGGGGAGAGACCCAGTACTTC. Supplemented by reference TRBV29-1 and TRBJ2-5, the full variable domain reads SAVISQKPSRDICQRGTSLTIQCQVDSQVTMMFWYRQQPGQSLTLIATANQGSEATYESGFVIDKFPISRPNLTFSTLTVSNMSPEDSSIYLCSVGRSGTGGETQYFGPGTRLLVL.

In its sample, this clone was seen once. The rearrangement joins TRBV9 to TRBJ1-1; 9 bases align to TRBD1. The junction had 6 bases not matched to a gene; V was cut back by 4 bases and J by 5 bases. The CDR3 totals 14 residues. Germline V gives CDR1 SGDLS, CDR2 YYNGEE. CDR3 nucleotide sequence: TGTGCCAGCAGCCCTTACAGGGGGCGGACTGAAGCTTTCTTT. It translates to CASSPYRGRTEAFF.

The genes are TRBV11-3 and TRBJ2-2, with 8 bases identical to TRBD1. Germline V CDR1 and CDR2: SGHNT, YENEEA. J was trimmed by 6 bases and V by 0 bases; bases with no gene match: 9. The CDR3 is 17 residues long. The CDR3 DNA follows: TGTGCCAGCAGCTTAGATTTCGGACAGGGAGTTTCCGGGGAGCTGTTTTTT. Translating it yields CASSLDFGQGVSGELFF.

The chain has TRBV27 and TRBJ2-1; D is possibly TRBD2 (6 bases). V was cut by 5 bases and J by 4 bases, with 12 bases left in between. In germline, CDR1 is MNHEY, CDR2 SMNVEV (reference sequence). CDR3 length: 14 residues. CDR3 region: CASSGLAYYNEQFF. CDR3 sequence (DNA): TGTGCCAGCAGTGGGCTAGCGTATTACAATGAGCAGTTCTTC.

The chain couples TRBV5-1 to TRBJ1-2; D perhaps matches TRBD1 (5 bases). Trimming shortened V by 0 bases and J by 8 bases, and 8 bases separated the two germline ends. CDR1 and CDR2 (germline): SGHRS, YFSETQ. The length of the CDR3 is 12 residues. CDR3 nucleotide sequence: TGCGCCAGCAGCTTGGGCGGGGGAGGCTACACCTTC. This codes for CASSLGGGGYTF. The entire variable domain, with the rest obtained from reference TRBV5-1 and TRBJ1-2, is as follows: KAGVTQTPRYLIKTRGQQVTLSCSPISGHRSVSWYQQTPGQGLQFLFEYFSETQRNKGNFPGRFSGRQFSNSRSEMNVSTLELGDSALYLCASSLGGGGYTFGSGTRLTVV.

This chain links TRBV6-5 with TRBJ2-7; 7 nucleotides line up with TRBD2. Germline V gives CDR1 MNHEY, CDR2 SVGAGI. The CDR3 sequence is 15 residues long. The trim removed 5 bases at V and 1 base at J, leaving 8 bases unmatched. In nucleotides, the CDR3 is TGTGCCAGCAGTCAGGGACTATCCCTTTCCTACGAGCAGTACTTC. Protein product: CASSQGLSLSYEQYF.

This clone was detected only once. The V gene is TRBV19, the J gene TRBJ2-3; tentatively, D is TRBD1 (5 bases). The CDR3 loop spans 14 amino acids. Germline lookup yields CDR1 LNHDA and CDR2 SQIVND (reference sequence). Trimming removed 7 bases at V and 5 bases at J, with 16 bases between. CDR3 nucleotides: TGTGCCAGTAAGCGATTAGGGGTGGAAGATACGCAGTATTTT. Its translation: CASKRLGVEDTQYF. Based on the CDR3 plus reference TRBV19 and TRBJ2-3, the full variable domain is DGGITQSPKYLFRKEGQNVTLSCEQNLNHDAMYWYRQDPGQGLRLIYYSQIVNDFQKGDIAEGYSVSREKKESFPLTVTSAQKNPTAFYLCASKRLGVEDTQYFGPGTRLTVL.

J is TRBJ2-7 and V is TRBV7-2, with a possible D match to TRBD2 (5 bases). In germline, CDR1 is SGHTA, CDR2 FQGNSA. CDR3 length: 15 residues. V was shortened by 3 bases and J by 2 bases, with 14 bases between the two germline ends. The CDR3 here is CASSLARGPPYEQYF. In DNA, the CDR3 is TGTGCCAGCAGCTTGGCCCGGGGTCCCCCCTACGAGCAGTACTTC.

This sequence joins TRBV4-2 and TRBJ1-1, with D unclear. V lost 6 bases and J lost 3, with 5 bases in between. The CDR3 runs 11 residues. Germline CDR1 reads LGHNA; CDR2 reads YNFKEQ. CDR3 residues: CASRGDTEAFF. CDR3 coding DNA: TGTGCCAGCAGGGGAGACACTGAAGCTTTCTTT.

The chain carries TRBV7-9 and TRBJ1-4; 11 bases line up with TRBD1. Germline V gives CDR1 SEHNR, CDR2 FQNEAQ (reference sequence). The V and J ends lost 5 bases and 1 base, in that order; junction bases with no gene match: 3. The CDR3 covers 16 residues. The CDR3 bases are TGTGCCAGCAGCATTGGGACAGGGGGAACTAATGAAAAACTGTTTTTT. It translates to CASSIGTGGTNEKLFF.

The chain links TRBV10-1 to TRBJ1-5, with D hard to call. The germline V and J ends were trimmed by 5 bases and 1 base, with 12 bases remaining between them. Germline loops: CDR1 WNHNN, CDR2 SYGVQD (reference sequence). The length of the CDR3 is 15 residues. The CDR3 nucleotides are TGCGCCAGCAGTCCAAGCAGAGGAAGCAATCAGCCCCAGCATTTT. Residues: CASSPSRGSNQPQHF.

The CDR3 nucleotides read TGTGCCAGCAGCTTTCCGGGACAGGGGCATCAGCCCCAGCATTTT. Its translation is CASSFPGQGHQPQHF. The chain combines TRBV7-9 with TRBJ1-5, with 10 bases that match TRBD1. Trimming removed 3 bases from V and 5 bases from J; junction bases left unmatched: 4. Germline V gene lookup returns CDR1 SEHNR and CDR2 FQNEAQ (reference sequence). This CDR3 is 15 amino acids long.

The V gene is TRBV6-5, the J gene TRBJ2-1; 9 bases align to TRBD2. CDR3 length: 15 residues. With 3 bases clipped from V and 7 bases from J, the junction kept 7 bases outside the gene matches. The V gene's germline CDR1 is MNHEY and CDR2 SVGAGI. Here the CDR3 reads CASSYMSSGDNEQFF. Here the CDR3 DNA reads TGTGCCAGCAGTTATATGTCTAGCGGGGATAATGAGCAGTTCTTC.